This T cell receptor beta chain came from a study of blood T cell repertoires in COVID-19. Across the whole study: Samples came from the United States, Italy and Spain, spanning acute and convalescent COVID-19.

Ages ranged from roughly 18 to 100 years, with residence in under 25 US areas. Original methodology: Nucleated cell counts were estimated from reference gene primer amplification. Generated by immunoSEQ multiplex PCR, the TCRdb table keeps only in-frame clones and is missing some. V and J calls and clone size follow that table, whereas D and trimming were derived from the DNA. This table has approximately 150,000 clones, over 75% appearing once. CDR1 and CDR2 from the germline V gene are MNHEY and SVGAGI. Trimming at V came to 5 bases and at J to 7 bases, leaving 2 bases not matched to a gene. CDR3 length: 12 amino acids.

Sequencing was done on a sample of PBMCs or T cells enriched from blood (not recorded which). This receptor was identified in a man aged 40-49 years who had recovered from COVID-19. The chain recombines TRBV6-5 with TRBJ1-1; 9 nucleotides match TRBD1. The CDR3 bases are TGTGCCAGCAGTACGACAGGGGGTGAAGCTTTCTTT. This codes for CASSTTGGEAFF.